This TCR beta chain comes out of a study of cytomegalovirus exposure and HLA in healthy donors. Study results and limitations: Some highly shared sequence variants likely arose as a pipeline artifact. The study recorded 150 to 200 TCR beta chains that were cytomegalovirus-associated.

Each donor's status was that of a healthy bone marrow donor. The study ran its PCR with 60 Vbeta and 13 Jbeta primers. Profiling relied on immunoSEQ multiplex PCR, and the TCRdb table lists in-frame clones only, not all of them. The data show 200,000 to 300,000 clones, almost 85% seen once. As concerns this clone: What it binds is not known.

Germline-derived CDR1 and CDR2 are MDHEN and SYDVKM. Trimming at V came to 9 bases and at J to 5 bases, leaving 7 bases not matched to a gene. The CDR3 is made up of 15 amino acids. The specimen was PBMCs. This sequence originates from a woman aged 40 to 50 in good health and CMV-seropositive. The V gene is TRBV28, the J gene TRBJ2-3; 14 bases line up with TRBD2. In nucleotides, the CDR3 is TGTGCCAGTTCCGGACTAGCGGGAGGAGTAGATACGCAGTATTTT. Its translation is CASSGLAGGVDTQYF.